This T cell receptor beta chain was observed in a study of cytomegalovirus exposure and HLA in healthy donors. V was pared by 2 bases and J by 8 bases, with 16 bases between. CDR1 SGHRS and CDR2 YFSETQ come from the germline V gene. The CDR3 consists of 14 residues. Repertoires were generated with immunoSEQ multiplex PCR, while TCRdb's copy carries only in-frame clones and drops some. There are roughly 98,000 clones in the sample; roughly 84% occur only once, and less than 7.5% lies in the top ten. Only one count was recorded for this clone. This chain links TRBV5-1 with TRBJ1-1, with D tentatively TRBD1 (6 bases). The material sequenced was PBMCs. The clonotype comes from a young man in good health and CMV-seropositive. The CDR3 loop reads CASSFSQGTREAFF. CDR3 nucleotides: TGCGCCAGCAGCTTTTCACAGGGAACCCGGGAAGCTTTCTTT.